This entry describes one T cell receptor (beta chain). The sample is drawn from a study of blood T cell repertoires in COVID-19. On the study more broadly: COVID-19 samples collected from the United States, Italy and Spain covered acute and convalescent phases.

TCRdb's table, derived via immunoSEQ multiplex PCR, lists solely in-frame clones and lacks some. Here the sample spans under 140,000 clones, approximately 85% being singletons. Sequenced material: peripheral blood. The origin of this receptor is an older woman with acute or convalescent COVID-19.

CDR3 residues: CASSPGQGAFTEAFF. In DNA, the CDR3 is TGTGCCAGCAGCCCGGGACAGGGGGCGTTCACTGAAGCTTTCTTT. The chain combines TRBV3-1 (or the pseudogene TRBV3-2) with TRBJ1-1; TRBD1 aligns across 12 bases. V shed 4 bases and J 4 bases; nucleotides not matched to a gene: 4. The length of the CDR3 is 15 residues. Germline CDR1 is LGHDT and CDR2 is YNNKEL (reference sequence).